This T cell receptor (beta chain) was found in a study of T cell changes during pregnancy in multiple sclerosis. TCRdb keeps only in-frame clones here, not all; method: immunoSEQ multiplex PCR. The sample lists about 40,000 clones, 88% seen once, with more than 4.5% in the top ten. This TCR was sampled from a female donor in good health, enrolled as a control in a pregnancy study. Sequencing used peripheral blood, obtained in the first trimester of pregnancy.

This CDR3 reads CASSLLAGGLGDTQYF. The CDR3, as DNA: TGTGCCAGCAGCTTGCTTGCAGGGGGGCTCGGAGATACGCAGTATTTT. The chain recombines TRBV5-6 with TRBJ2-3, with D perhaps TRBD1 (7 bases). The V and J ends lost 1 base and 5 bases respectively, with 17 bases between them. The CDR3 has 16 residues. CDR1 and CDR2 (germline): SGHDT, YYEEEE.